Each of the 28 T cell receptor beta chains below was sequenced from the same sample in a study of CD8 T cells in Susac syndrome. After extraction with the RNeasy kit, about 0.5 to 1 ug of the RNA was reverse transcribed using random hexamers. TCRdb reprocessed the immunoSEQ multiplex PCR reads with MiXCR, giving one entry per CDR3 protein. The table records under 200,000 distinct CDR3 sequences, approximately 94% of them present only once. The specimen sequenced was CD4+ T cells from PBMCs. These receptors all come from a human donor with Susac syndrome.

This rearrangement joins TRBV7-2 to TRBJ2-7; D is perhaps TRBD1 (6 bases). The germline gives CDR1 SGHTA, CDR2 FQGNSA. CDR3 length: 15 residues. Trimming removed 5 bases from V and 7 bases from J, with 21 bases in between. The CDR3 here is CASSAQGRRVGEQYF. In DNA form, the CDR3 reads TGTGCCAGCAGCGCCCAGGGGCGCCGGGTTGGGGAGCAGTACTTC.

The chain links TRBV28 to TRBJ2-1; a weak D match, TRBD1 (6 bases). The V end lost 8 bases, the J end lost 9 bases, and 11 bases lay between the germline ends. Looked up from germline, CDR1 is MDHEN and CDR2 is SYDVKM. CDR3 size: 11 residues. The CDR3 DNA reads TGTGCCAGCTTCGGACAGATTGAGCAGTTCTTC. Residues: CASFGQIEQFF.

The J gene is TRBJ1-1, the V gene TRBV29-1; the D gene is possibly TRBD1 (6 bases). The CDR3 totals 13 residues. Germline loops: CDR1 SQVTM, CDR2 ANQGSEA. V dropped 7 bases and J dropped 5 bases, with 17 bases sitting between them. The CDR3 sequence: CSAGEFSRTEAFF. CDR3 DNA: TGCAGCGCAGGGGAGTTTTCCAGGACTGAAGCTTTCTTT.

The chain employs TRBV5-1 and TRBJ2-5; TRBD1 aligns across 12 bases. CDR3 length equals 14 residues. Germline V gene data show CDR1 as SGHRS and CDR2 as YFSETQ. The V and J ends lost 4 bases and 5 bases, in that order; junction bases with no gene match: 3. CDR3 protein: CASSPGQGAETQYF. In DNA form, the CDR3 reads TGCGCCAGCAGCCCGGGACAGGGGGCCGAGACCCAGTACTTC.

The J gene is TRBJ2-7, the V gene TRBV7-9; D gene uncertain. V was trimmed by 2 bases and J by 2 bases, leaving 7 bases between them. The CDR3 consists of 13 residues. Per the germline V gene, CDR1 is SEHNR and CDR2 is FQNEAQ (reference sequence). CDR3: CASSLFSAYEQYF. Written as DNA, the CDR3 is TGTGCCAGCAGCTTATTTTCGGCCTACGAGCAGTACTTC.

CDR3 DNA sequence: TGTGCCACCAGTGATTCCGGGACAGGAGTTCCTTCCTACAATGAGCAGTTCTTC. Amino acids: CATSDSGTGVPSYNEQFF. The chain uses TRBV24-1 and TRBJ2-1; 8 positions match TRBD1. The CDR3 runs 18 residues. Germline V gene sequence: CDR1 KGHDR, CDR2 SFDVKD. V lost 2 bases, J lost 1 base, and 9 bases stayed unmatched.

The chain uses TRBV28 and TRBJ2-7; TRBD1 matches at 7 bases. The V gene's germline CDR1 is MDHEN and CDR2 SYDVKM. The V gene end was trimmed by 4 bases and the J gene end by 2 bases; junction bases not matched to a gene: 5. The CDR3 runs 14 residues. CDR3 nucleotides: TGTGCCAGCAGTTCCTGGACAGGAGCCTACGAGCAGTACTTC. Encoded protein: CASSSWTGAYEQYF.

V usage is TRBV29-1 and J usage is TRBJ2-1; D is possibly TRBD1 (5 bases). From germline, CDR1 is SQVTM and CDR2 ANQGSEA. V lost 4 bases, J lost 12 bases, and 13 bases lay in between. This CDR3 region has 11 residues. CDR3 sequence: CSVGRGLRQFF. Here the CDR3 DNA reads TGCAGCGTTGGTAGGGGTTTAAGGCAGTTCTTC.

This sequence joins TRBV12-3 or TRBV12-4 and TRBJ1-6; D is uncertain. Between the trimmed V and J ends, which lost 8 bases and 4 bases, there was a span of 15 bases. This CDR3 is built from 15 residues. This CDR3 is CASRPGLGYNSPLHF. The CDR3 DNA reads TGTGCCAGCCGCCCGGGATTGGGGTATAATTCACCCCTCCACTTT.

This rearrangement joins TRBV7-9 to TRBJ2-7; TRBD2 agrees at 9 bases. The CDR3 spans 14 residues. Germline V gene data show CDR1 as SEHNR and CDR2 as FQNEAQ (reference sequence). V shed 5 bases and J 4 bases; nucleotides not matched to a gene: 6. In nucleotides, the CDR3 is TGTGCCAGCAGCCCGGGACTAGCTCCATACGAGCAGTACTTC. It is translated as CASSPGLAPYEQYF.

The rearrangement uses TRBV20-1 and TRBJ2-1; D call uncertain. Trimming cost V 3 bases and J 12 bases, with 15 bases left between them. This CDR3 has 12 amino acids. Germline V CDR1 and CDR2: DFQATT, SNEGSKA (reference sequence). CDR3 in DNA: TGCAGTGCTAGTTCGTCTCGCCTGGGGCAGTTCTTC. Translated, it gives CSASSSRLGQFF.

This sequence joins TRBV12-3 or TRBV12-4 and TRBJ2-3; TRBD2 might be the D (6 bases). The CDR3 is made up of 14 amino acids. The ends were cut back, 4 bases at V and 4 bases at J, with 12 bases in the middle. CDR3 sequence: CASSWGGTADTQYF. The CDR3 DNA reads TGTGCCAGCAGTTGGGGCGGGACCGCAGATACGCAGTATTTT.

The chain carries TRBV9 and TRBJ2-6; no reliable D call. CDR3 length equals 17 residues. V dropped 0 bases and J dropped 0 bases, with 10 bases sitting between them. Germline V gene sequence: CDR1 SGDLS, CDR2 YYNGEE. The CDR3 here is CASSVGVTYSGANVLTF. Written as DNA, the CDR3 is TGTGCCAGCAGCGTAGGCGTCACCTACTCTGGGGCCAACGTCCTGACTTTC.

The chain uses TRBV18 and TRBJ2-1, with 9 positions matching TRBD2. The trim removed 0 bases at V and 5 bases at J, leaving 5 bases unmatched. The CDR3 runs 16 residues. Germline lookup yields CDR1 KGHSH and CDR2 LQKENI. Here the CDR3 reads CASSPPLAGKNNEQFF. The CDR3 DNA reads as TGTGCCAGCTCACCACCGCTAGCGGGGAAAAACAATGAGCAGTTCTTC.

The rearrangement joins TRBV11-2 to TRBJ2-3, with D uncertain. The CDR3 sequence is 15 residues long. The V end was cut by 5 bases, the J end by 0 bases, with 12 bases between. Germline assignment: CDR1 SGHAT and CDR2 FQNNGV. CDR3 loop: CASSPLAVSTDTQYF. CDR3 nucleotide sequence: TGTGCCAGCAGCCCCCTCGCGGTTAGCACAGATACGCAGTATTTT.

The gene calls are TRBV18 and TRBJ2-3, with no clear D. Germline V lookup: CDR1 KGHSH, CDR2 LQKENI. The germline V and J ends were trimmed by 5 bases and 0 bases, with 9 bases remaining between them. CDR3 length equals 14 residues. The CDR3 DNA sequence: TGTGCCAGCTCAGCAAGGAGTAGCACAGATACGCAGTATTTT. Protein sequence: CASSARSSTDTQYF.

The J gene is TRBJ1-2, the V gene TRBV30, with 8 bases fitting TRBD1. Germline loops: CDR1 GTSNPN, CDR2 SVGIG (reference sequence). The CDR3 extends over 14 amino acids. V dropped 0 bases and J dropped 2; count of bases not matched to a gene: 2. Here the CDR3 DNA reads TGTGCCTGGAGTGTACAGGGGGGGAACTATGGCTACACCTTC. It is translated as CAWSVQGGNYGYTF.

The chain has TRBV14 and TRBJ2-2, with TRBD2 matching over 12 bases. This CDR3 comprises 16 residues. V dropped 6 bases and J dropped 2; count of bases not matched to a gene: 4. From germline, CDR1 is SGHDN and CDR2 FVKESK. CDR3 coding DNA: TGTGCCAGCAGGCTGACTAGCGGGAGAAACACCGGGGAGCTGTTTTTT. This translates into CASRLTSGRNTGELFF.

The chain is built from TRBV15 and TRBJ2-1; D might be TRBD2 (6 bases). CDR3 length equals 12 residues. Germline V gene lookup returns CDR1 LNHNV and CDR2 YYDKDF (reference sequence). V gave up 1 base and J gave up 10 bases, with 8 bases separating them. This CDR3 is CATSRAEGEQFF. The CDR3 DNA sequence: TGTGCCACCAGCAGAGCGGAGGGGGAGCAGTTCTTC.

The chain combines TRBV18 with TRBJ2-5, with TRBD1 identical over 10 bases. CDR3 length: 15 amino acids. Per germline, CDR1 KGHSH and CDR2 LQKENI. Trimming removed 3 bases from V and 4 bases from J; junction bases left unmatched: 5. The CDR3 sequence is CASSPTTGGTETQYF. The CDR3 nucleotides read TGTGCCAGCTCACCGACGACAGGGGGCACAGAGACCCAGTACTTC.

With regard to this clonotype: At one boundary the junction diverges from the germline segment, which might be a read error. The chain recombines TRBV6-6 with TRBJ2-5, with TRBD1 as a possible D gene (5 bases). CDR1 is MNHNY, CDR2 SVGAGI, per germline (reference sequence). The CDR3 is made up of 14 amino acids. The CDR3 region is CASSFDLGQATQYF. Here the CDR3 DNA reads TGTGCCAGCAGTTTCGACCTAGGACAAGCGACCCAGTACTTC.

The chain recombines TRBV28 with TRBJ2-1; D not resolved. The CDR3 has 14 amino acids. Germline V gene lookup returns CDR1 MDHEN and CDR2 SYDVKM. Deletions cut 6 bases from V and 9 bases from J, with 18 bases between. CDR3 bases: TGTGCCAGCAGCTCGAGCCCCCCAGTGGCTGAGCAGTTCTTC. Translation: CASSSSPPVAEQFF.

The genes are TRBV20-1 and TRBJ1-6, with TRBD1 matching over 10 bases. Germline V gene data show CDR1 as DFQATT and CDR2 as SNEGSKA (reference sequence). The CDR3 spans 14 residues. The V segment lost 7 bases and the J segment 7 bases; nucleotides outside the gene matches: 7. The CDR3 sequence: CSGPGQGMNSPLHF. CDR3 DNA: TGCAGTGGGCCGGGACAGGGGATGAATTCACCCCTCCACTTT.

This chain links TRBV20-1 with TRBJ1-6; possible D gene TRBD1, 5 bases. Germline V gives CDR1 DFQATT, CDR2 SNEGSKA (reference sequence). Trimming took off 3 bases at V and 8 bases at J, with 8 bases between the two ends. The CDR3 covers 12 residues. The CDR3 bases are TGCAGTGCTAGTACAGGAGATTCACCCCTCCACTTT. Protein sequence: CSASTGDSPLHF.

V gene TRBV18 combines with J gene TRBJ2-7, with 7 positions matching TRBD1. The germline V gene encodes CDR1 KGHSH and CDR2 LQKENI. This CDR3 is 15 amino acids long. V was clipped by 6 bases and J by 0 bases; unmatched bases: 8. This CDR3 is CASSQLGGSSYEQYF. The CDR3 nucleotides are TGTGCCAGCTCCCAATTAGGGGGCTCCTCCTACGAGCAGTACTTC.

J is TRBJ1-1 and V is TRBV20-1, with D unclear. V was cut by 5 bases and J by 3 bases, with 4 bases left in between. Germline V gene sequence: CDR1 DFQATT, CDR2 SNEGSKA (reference sequence). This CDR3 spans 10 amino acids. The CDR3 sequence is CSARYTEAFF. The CDR3 bases are TGCAGTGCTCGGTACACTGAAGCTTTCTTT.

The chain joins TRBV30 to TRBJ2-5; 8 positions match TRBD2. CDR1 is GTSNPN, CDR2 SVGIG, per germline (reference sequence). The CDR3 consists of 14 residues. Trimming cost V 3 bases and J 9 bases; bases outside gene matches: 12. The CDR3 loop is CAWRVSGGPAAQYF. As DNA, the CDR3 is TGTGCCTGGAGGGTCAGCGGGGGCCCAGCGGCCCAGTACTTC.

The V gene is TRBV5-4, the J gene TRBJ1-3; perhaps TRBD1 as D (6 bases). The CDR3 runs to 13 residues. Deletions cut 4 bases from V and 7 bases from J, with 12 bases between. CDR1 is SGHNT, CDR2 YYREEE, per germline (reference sequence). For the CDR3, the DNA is TGTGCCAGCAGCGCACAGGGTTTCAACACCATATATTTT. The encoded protein is CASSAQGFNTIYF.